This TCR beta chain is drawn from a study of Ad26.COV2.S vaccination and SARS-CoV-2 variants. As for the study in general: Ad26.COV2.S shots went into the muscle once or twice, 56 days apart. Findings and limits, study-wide: The authors reported substantial breadth in spike-specific CD8+ and CD4+ T cell responses after vaccination.

The treatment is: roughly 19 received Ad26.COV2.S at low or high dose, single or two shots; about 5 received placebo; per-sample allocation not given. Sampling took place 63 days after the first vaccine or placebo injection. Cohort 1b enrolled adults aged 18-55 years in Boston. V was clipped by 2 bases and J by 2 bases, with 4 bases between them. Germline values: CDR1 SEHNR, CDR2 FQNEAQ (reference sequence). This CDR3 spans 12 amino acids. This clone has more than one count but fewer than ten. Its antigen is not known. Method: immunoSEQ multiplex PCR; TCRdb's copy keeps in-frame clones and lacks some. The sample has 380,000 or so clones, around 82% seen once.

The chain combines TRBV7-9 with TRBJ2-7; unclear D gene. This specimen was peripheral blood, taken in a trial of Ad26.COV2.S vaccine versus placebo. The receptor was derived from a person aged 18-60 years who received the Ad26.COV2.S COVID-19 vaccine or a placebo. For the CDR3, the DNA is TGTGCCAGCAGCTTAAACCCCTACGAGCAGTACTTC. Its translation is CASSLNPYEQYF.